One and the same sample provided the 31 T cell receptor beta chains below, sequenced in a study of T-cell memory formation after mild COVID-19 (dated by TCRdb to the early 2020s). Receptor amplification or capture employed 5' RACE. This sample was sequenced with an Illumina NovaSeq 6000. TCRdb reanalyzed the raw reads on its own, using fastp at Q25 for trimming and MiXCR for clone calling, and kept in-frame beta chains. Rows with one shared CDR3 protein collapse into an entry with the most common genes and DNA. The sample table records around 440,000 distinct CDR3 sequences; roughly 20% of these occur just once. The ten largest clones capture around 12% of the sample. The sequencing sample was made of PBMCs or a T cell subset sorted from them (not recorded which). Source of these receptors: an adult woman who had mild COVID-19 (a few samples of this study predate the infection). The sample titles of this study are shuffled in the database, so cell type and time point are left out; the donor was told from shared clones.

The chain carries TRBV7-9 and TRBJ2-1; a weak D match, TRBD2 (6 bases). CDR1 SEHNR and CDR2 FQNEAQ come from the germline V gene (reference sequence). The V end was cut by 5 bases, the J end by 0 bases, with 17 bases between. The length of the CDR3 is 17 residues. The CDR3 region has the DNA TGTGCCAGCAGCCCCCCGGCCGCGGGGTCCTCCTACAATGAGCAGTTCTTC. It encodes CASSPPAAGSSYNEQFF.

This clonotype was seen only a few times. V usage is TRBV7-6 and J usage is TRBJ2-1; either TRBD1 or TRBD2 may supply D (6 bases each). The V gene's germline CDR1 is SGHVS and CDR2 FNYEAQ. Trimming removed 5 bases from V and 0 bases from J, with 20 bases in between. This CDR3 comprises 18 residues. DNA of the CDR3: TGTGCCAGCAGCGCCCCTCTAGGACGGGGGCCCTCCTACAATGAGCAGTTCTTC. Translation gives CASSAPLGRGPSYNEQFF.

This clonotype has just a few counts. This chain links TRBV20-1 with TRBJ1-1; TRBD1 matches at 9 bases. Germline V gives CDR1 DFQATT, CDR2 SNEGSKA (reference sequence). The CDR3 is 14 amino acids. The V gene end was trimmed by 3 bases and the J gene end by 7 bases; junction bases not matched to a gene: 9. CDR3 in amino acids: CSASRQGVWGEAFF. The CDR3 coding sequence is TGCAGTGCTAGTCGACAGGGGGTTTGGGGTGAAGCTTTCTTT.

The chain has TRBV6-1 and TRBJ1-6; D remains unclear. The CDR3 covers 15 residues. Trimming shortened V by 7 bases and J by 0 bases, and 10 bases separated the two germline ends. Germline V lookup: CDR1 MNHNS, CDR2 SASEGT. The CDR3 DNA sequence: TGTGCCAGCATTTTAGGGAGCTCCTATAATTCACCCCTCCACTTT. It is translated as CASILGSSYNSPLHF.

The table lists this clonotype with a few counts. The genes are TRBV6-5 and TRBJ1-2, with a tentative D call TRBD1 (6 bases). The CDR3 consists of 13 residues. Trimming cost V 6 bases and J 4 bases, with 12 bases left between them. Germline CDR1 MNHEY, CDR2 SVGAGI. The CDR3 DNA sequence: TGTGCCAGCAGCTTCAAGACAGGCTATGGCTACACCTTC. Amino acid sequence: CASSFKTGYGYTF.

This clonotype has a count of ten or more. This chain links TRBV20-1 with TRBJ1-2; 8 positions match TRBD1. Losses at the gene ends were 6 bases for V and 4 bases for J; bases not matched to a gene: 19. CDR1 DFQATT and CDR2 SNEGSKA come from the germline V gene (reference sequence). This CDR3 spans 17 amino acids. The CDR3 DNA reads TGCAGTGCGCGCCCCGCGCCCTCAGGGGGCGTCGGCTATGGCTACACCTTC. It codes for CSARPAPSGGVGYGYTF.

This clonotype was found a few times. V usage is TRBV3-1 and J usage is TRBJ2-3; D is perhaps TRBD2 (5 bases). This CDR3 comprises 14 residues. V lost 0 bases and J lost 9, with 13 bases in between. The germline gives CDR1 LGHDT, CDR2 YNNKEL (reference sequence). The CDR3 DNA follows: TGTGCCAGCAGCCAAGATCGGCAAACTAGGACGCAGTATTTT. Its protein is CASSQDRQTRTQYF.

The rearrangement uses TRBV2 and TRBJ1-1, with a weak D call TRBD1 (5 bases). CDR3 length: 13 amino acids. V shed 6 bases and J shed 1 base, with 9 bases lying between them. Germline V gives CDR1 SNHLY, CDR2 FYNNEI. Written as DNA, the CDR3 is TGTGCCAGCAGGGGGCCCTCGAACACTGAAGCTTTCTTT. Its protein product is CASRGPSNTEAFF.

The chain recombines TRBV29-1 with TRBJ1-2, with a tentative D call TRBD1 (6 bases). The CDR3 extends over 15 amino acids. With 6 bases removed from V and 1 base from J, the gap between germline ends came to 18 bases. CDR1 is SQVTM, CDR2 ANQGSEA, per germline. This CDR3 reads CSVLTVQGRNYGYTF. The DNA for the CDR3 is TGCAGCGTCTTAACCGTACAGGGACGTAACTATGGCTACACCTTC.

This clonotype has a count of ten or more. The chain couples TRBV10-3 to TRBJ1-3; D gene uncertain. There are 12 residues in the CDR3. Germline V gene lookup returns CDR1 ENHRY and CDR2 SYGVKD. The V and J ends lost 3 bases and 4 bases respectively, with 4 bases between them. The CDR3 is CAISDPGNTIYF. The CDR3, as DNA: TGTGCCATCAGTGACCCCGGAAACACCATATATTTT.

V usage is TRBV18 and J usage is TRBJ2-7; D is perhaps TRBD1 (6 bases). The CDR3 sequence is 13 residues long. Trimming pared 3 bases from V and 3 bases from J, leaving 9 bases between. Germline V gene sequence: CDR1 KGHSH, CDR2 LQKENI. CDR3 sequence (DNA): TGTGCCAGCTCACCGTGGACAGACTACGAGCAGTACTTC. Translation: CASSPWTDYEQYF.

Only a few counts were recorded for this clonotype. The V call is TRBV7-9, the J call TRBJ2-3; 12 nucleotides align to TRBD2. The CDR3 contains 15 residues. V dropped 6 bases and J dropped 4; count of bases not matched to a gene: 5. Germline assignment: CDR1 SEHNR and CDR2 FQNEAQ (reference sequence). The chain's CDR3 is CASRRLAGVADTQYF. CDR3 nucleotides: TGTGCCAGCAGAAGACTAGCGGGAGTAGCAGATACGCAGTATTTT. Full variable domain (remainder filled in from reference TRBV7-9 and TRBJ2-3): DTGVSQNPRHKITKRGQNVTFRCDPISEHNRLYWYRQTLGQGPEFLTYFQNEAQLEKSRLLSDRFSAERPKGSFSTLEIQRTEQGDSAMYLCASRRLAGVADTQYFGPGTRLTVL.

This clonotype was observed many times. The junction does not match germline at one end; this may be a read error. The gene calls are TRBV5-1 and TRBJ1-1; TRBD1 matches at 9 bases. This CDR3 region has 14 residues. The germline gives CDR1 SGHRS, CDR2 YFSETQ. This chain's CDR3 is CASSSTGGGTEAFF. The CDR3 DNA sequence: TGTGCCAGCAGCTCGACAGGGGGGGGGACTGAAGCTTTCTTT.

This clonotype was picked up a small number of times. The gene calls are TRBV4-3 and TRBJ2-1; 8 bases are shared with TRBD2. Germline V gene lookup returns CDR1 LGHNA and CDR2 YSLEER. CDR3 length: 17 residues. V was pared by 0 bases and J by 1 base, with 5 bases of the junction left unmatched. Written as DNA, the CDR3 is TGCGCCAGCAGCCAAGATCCCGGGGGGGCGTCCTACAATGAGCAGTTCTTC. This gives the protein CASSQDPGGASYNEQFF.

The rearrangement joins TRBV18 to TRBJ2-7, with a possible D match to TRBD1 (6 bases). V lost 3 bases to trimming and J lost 6 bases, with 12 bases between them. CDR1 is KGHSH, CDR2 LQKENI, per germline. The CDR3 spans 13 residues. The CDR3 loop is CASSPNRVGEQYF. For the CDR3, the DNA is TGTGCCAGCTCACCGAACAGGGTAGGCGAGCAGTACTTC.

This clonotype has just a few counts. This chain uses TRBV5-1 with TRBJ2-1; 9 bases are shared with TRBD2. Trimming cost V 5 bases and J 3 bases; bases outside gene matches: 6. The CDR3 loop spans 15 amino acids. Germline loops: CDR1 SGHRS, CDR2 YFSETQ. The CDR3 DNA follows: TGCGCCAGCAGTTTCTTAGCGGGGGACTACAATGAGCAGTTCTTC. Its protein is CASSFLAGDYNEQFF.

A few counts support this clonotype. At one of its ends the junction is not consistent with the germline gene, which may arise from a read error. The rearrangement joins TRBV5-1 to TRBJ1-3; 9 bases align to TRBD1. Germline lookup yields CDR1 SGHRS and CDR2 YFSETQ. The CDR3 spans 12 residues. DNA for the CDR3: TGCGCCAGCCGCACCGGGACAGGGCCTCTGGATTTT. It specifies CASRTGTGPLDF. Based on the CDR3 plus reference TRBV5-1 and TRBJ1-3, the full variable domain is KAGVTQTPRYLIKTRGQQVTLSCSPISGHRSVSWYQQTPGQGLQFLFEYFSETQRNKGNFPGRFSGRQFSNSRSEMNVSTLELGDSALYLCASRTGTGPLDFGEGSWLTVV.

The J gene is TRBJ2-6, the V gene TRBV6-6, with 10 bases fitting TRBD1. V trimming: 5 bases; J trimming: 0 bases; junction bases outside the gene matches: 4. CDR1 is MNHNY, CDR2 SVGAGI, per germline (reference sequence). The CDR3 length is 17 residues. The CDR3: CASSRDRGSSGANVLTF. The CDR3 nucleotides read TGTGCCAGCAGTCGGGACAGGGGCAGCTCTGGGGCCAACGTCCTGACTTTC.

This clonotype was seen only a few times. The V gene is TRBV5-1, the J gene TRBJ2-3; no firm D call. This CDR3 has 14 amino acids. CDR1 SGHRS and CDR2 YFSETQ come from the germline V gene. The germline V and J ends were trimmed by 4 bases and 2 bases, with 11 bases remaining between them. CDR3: CASSPRPITDTQYF. CDR3 in DNA: TGCGCCAGCAGCCCTCGACCTATCACAGATACGCAGTATTTT.

The chain joins TRBV14 to TRBJ2-3, with D possibly being TRBD2 (5 bases). The CDR3 covers 15 residues. The V gene's germline CDR1 is SGHDN and CDR2 FVKESK. V lost 5 bases to trimming and J lost 0 bases, with 12 bases between them. CDR3 in DNA: TGTGCCAGCAGCGCTCGGGCGGGTAGCACAGATACGCAGTATTTT. Its protein is CASSARAGSTDTQYF. Using reference TRBV14 and TRBJ2-3 for the parts outside the CDR3, the full variable domain is EAGVTQFPSHSVIEKGQTVTLRCDPISGHDNLYWYRRVMGKEIKFLLHFVKESKQDESGMPNNRFLAERTGGTYSTLKVQPAELEDSGVYFCASSARAGSTDTQYFGPGTRLTVL.

The V and J genes are TRBV24-1 and TRBJ2-5; D possibly corresponds to TRBD2 (6 bases). CDR3 size: 15 residues. CDR1 and CDR2 from the germline V gene are KGHDR and SFDVKD. V lost 4 bases and J 2 bases, leaving 13 bases between the germline ends. The CDR3 reads CATSDARGRQETQYF. The CDR3 DNA sequence: TGTGCCACCAGTGACGCCCGGGGGAGACAAGAGACCCAGTACTTC.

This chain joins TRBV2 and TRBJ1-6, with TRBD1 identical over 7 bases. The CDR3 is 15 amino acids. Germline trimming cut 6 bases from V and 5 bases from J; bases unmatched to any gene: 7. Germline assignment: CDR1 SNHLY and CDR2 FYNNEI. CDR3 DNA: TGTGCCAGCAGAGCAGACAGGGTAGATAATTCACCCCTCCACTTT. The encoded protein is CASRADRVDNSPLHF.

This clonotype occurred a few times. The chain links TRBV5-5 to TRBJ1-2; D is unclear. The CDR3 runs 15 residues. V lost 3 bases and J 5 bases, leaving 17 bases between the germline ends. In germline, CDR1 is SGHKS, CDR2 YYEKEE (reference sequence). This chain's CDR3 is CASSSQIHPRYGYTF. The CDR3 region has the DNA TGTGCCAGCAGCTCCCAAATCCACCCTCGTTATGGCTACACCTTC. Full variable domain (rest looked up from reference TRBV5-5 and TRBJ1-2): DAGVTQSPTHLIKTRGQQVTLRCSPISGHKSVSWYQQVLGQGPQFIFQYYEKEERGRGNFPDRFSARQFPNYSSELNVNALLLGDSALYLCASSSQIHPRYGYTFGSGTRLTVV.

V gene TRBV11-1 combines with J gene TRBJ2-1, with TRBD1 matching over 9 bases. The ends lost 2 bases at V and 5 bases at J; junction bases unmatched: 1. Germline CDR1 reads SGHAT; CDR2 reads FQDESV (reference sequence). This CDR3 comprises 14 residues. In nucleotides, the CDR3 is TGTGCCAGCAGCTTATGGACAGGGGACAATGAGCAGTTCTTC. It specifies CASSLWTGDNEQFF.

This clonotype was observed at least ten times. The chain joins TRBV2 to TRBJ2-5; D unclear. CDR3 length equals 11 residues. V lost 7 bases and J 0 bases, leaving 3 bases between the germline ends. Germline-derived CDR1 and CDR2 are SNHLY and FYNNEI. The CDR3 spells CASKYQETQYF. CDR3 nucleotide sequence: TGTGCCAGCAAGTACCAAGAGACCCAGTACTTC.

V gene TRBV7-3 combines with J gene TRBJ2-1, with 9 bases identical to TRBD2. Germline lookup yields CDR1 SGHTA and CDR2 FQGTGA. The CDR3 length is 15 residues. V lost 6 bases to trimming and J lost 7 bases; unmatched junction nucleotides: 10. The CDR3, as DNA: TGTGCCAGCAGTTTTACTAGCGGGTTAGGGAATGAGCAGTTCTTC. Translating gives CASSFTSGLGNEQFF.

This chain joins TRBV29-1 and TRBJ2-5, with D perhaps TRBD1 or TRBD2 (5 bases each). The germline V gene has CDR1 SQVTM and CDR2 ANQGSEA. Trimming shortened V by 5 bases and J by 5 bases, and 15 bases separated the two germline ends. CDR3 length: 13 amino acids. This chain's CDR3 is CSVLRGLKETQYF. Written as DNA, the CDR3 is TGCAGCGTTCTCCGGGGCCTCAAGGAGACCCAGTACTTC. Together with reference TRBV29-1 and TRBJ2-5, the CDR3 gives the full variable domain: SAVISQKPSRDICQRGTSLTIQCQVDSQVTMMFWYRQQPGQSLTLIATANQGSEATYESGFVIDKFPISRPNLTFSTLTVSNMSPEDSSIYLCSVLRGLKETQYFGPGTRLLVL.

This clonotype has just a few counts. V usage is TRBV20-1 and J usage is TRBJ1-2; D is unclear. The CDR3 length is 14 residues. Trimming took off 4 bases at V and 4 bases at J, with 16 bases between the two ends. The germline gives CDR1 DFQATT, CDR2 SNEGSKA (reference sequence). The CDR3 coding sequence is TGCAGTGCTACAATGGGAAACACTGCCTATGGCTACACCTTC. This translates into CSATMGNTAYGYTF.

This chain connects TRBV7-9 to TRBJ1-6; no clear D. CDR1 and CDR2 from the germline V gene are SEHNR and FQNEAQ (reference sequence). V shed 1 base and J shed 0 bases, with 10 bases lying between them. This CDR3 region has 17 residues. Here the CDR3 reads CASSLGPTGSYNSPLHF. In DNA form, the CDR3 reads TGTGCCAGCAGCTTAGGACCGACGGGCTCCTATAATTCACCCCTCCACTTT.

The V gene is TRBV9, the J gene TRBJ2-5, with 9 nucleotides matching TRBD2. This CDR3 region has 18 residues. CDR1 is SGDLS, CDR2 YYNGEE, per germline. Trimming removed 0 bases from V and 1 base from J; junction bases left unmatched: 10. CDR3 amino acids: CASSVGGRASGTQETQYF. The CDR3 region has the DNA TGTGCCAGCAGCGTAGGTGGTCGGGCTAGCGGGACCCAAGAGACCCAGTACTTC.

This clonotype was seen more than once but under ten times. The chain carries TRBV10-3 and TRBJ1-5; no firm D call. CDR3 length equals 14 residues. Trimming took 3 bases from V and 0 from J, leaving 6 bases between them. Looked up from germline, CDR1 is ENHRY and CDR2 is SYGVKD. The CDR3 DNA is TGTGCCATCAGTGAACAGTATAGCAATCAGCCCCAGCATTTT. It encodes CAISEQYSNQPQHF.